The 22 T cell receptor beta chains listed next were all sequenced from one sample in a study of identical twins. One entry per CDR3 protein, called by TCRdb with MiXCR from the 5' RACE reads. Among around 340,000 distinct CDR3 sequences, approximately 8.7% were seen once, and the ten largest hold 7.5% to 9.5%. Sequenced sample: naive T cells sorted from blood. These receptors were collected from a woman aged 45-60 years in good health.

In this sample, this clonotype turned up a few times. The chain carries TRBV15 and TRBJ2-5; the match to TRBD1 covers 8 bases. V was clipped by 6 bases and J by 4 bases; unmatched bases: 4. The CDR3 runs to 13 residues. Germline V gene lookup returns CDR1 LNHNV and CDR2 YYDKDF (reference sequence). CDR3 loop: CATSGQGGETQYF. DNA of the CDR3: TGTGCCACCAGTGGACAGGGAGGAGAGACCCAGTACTTC.

This rearrangement joins TRBV18 to TRBJ2-5; D is undetermined. V lost 5 bases to trimming and J lost 1 base, with 11 bases between them. The CDR3 length is 14 residues. CDR1 KGHSH and CDR2 LQKENI come from the germline V gene. DNA for the CDR3: TGTGCCAGCTCAGAGGAGATGGTCCAAGAGACCCAGTACTTC. Translating gives CASSEEMVQETQYF. The full variable domain, rest sourced from reference TRBV18 and TRBJ2-5, is NAGVMQNPRHLVRRRGQEARLRCSPMKGHSHVYWYRQLPEEGLKFMVYLQKENIIDESGMPKERFSAEFPKEGPSILRIQQVVRGDSAAYFCASSEEMVQETQYFGPGTRLLVL.

This clonotype was seen a few times. The gene calls are TRBV20-1 and TRBJ2-5; TRBD1 matches at 8 bases. Germline V gene sequence: CDR1 DFQATT, CDR2 SNEGSKA (reference sequence). V trimming: 6 bases; J trimming: 2 bases; junction bases outside the gene matches: 11. The CDR3 totals 15 residues. The CDR3 DNA sequence: TGCAGTGCGAACCCCCGGCGGACAGGGCAAGAGACCCAGTACTTC. Its translation is CSANPRRTGQETQYF.

The V gene is TRBV15, the J gene TRBJ2-6, with D uncertain. The germline V and J ends were trimmed by 2 bases and 4 bases, with 15 bases remaining between them. This CDR3 region has 17 residues. CDR1 and CDR2 from the germline V gene are LNHNV and YYDKDF (reference sequence). CDR3 DNA sequence: TGTGCCACCAGCAGATCCCGCCCTACACAGGGGGCCAACGTCCTGACTTTC. This gives the protein CATSRSRPTQGANVLTF.

This clonotype occurred a few times. This chain uses TRBV20-1 with TRBJ1-5; D is possibly TRBD1 (5 bases). Germline CDR1 reads DFQATT; CDR2 reads SNEGSKA (reference sequence). The CDR3 sequence is 15 residues long. Deletions cut 5 bases from V and 2 bases from J, with 16 bases between. The CDR3 DNA is TGCAGTGCTCGCTCGGATGGGGCGGGCAATCAGCCCCAGCATTTT. Protein sequence: CSARSDGAGNQPQHF.

This clonotype was counted ten times or more. The J gene is TRBJ2-1, the V gene TRBV20-1; maybe TRBD2 (6 bases). CDR1 is DFQATT, CDR2 SNEGSKA, per germline (reference sequence). The CDR3 is 14 amino acids. Trimming stripped 7 bases from V and 0 bases from J, with 13 bases between. The CDR3, as DNA: TGCAGTGTTTCTGCGGGGTACTCCTACAATGAGCAGTTCTTC. The encoded protein is CSVSAGYSYNEQFF.

This clonotype was observed a handful of times. V is TRBV12-3 or TRBV12-4 and J is TRBJ1-2; no clear D. Trimming cost V 0 bases and J 6 bases, with 8 bases left between them. The CDR3 totals 13 residues. CDR3 nucleotides: TGTGCCAGCAGTTTAGCGCCTTTAAATGGCTACACCTTC. It codes for CASSLAPLNGYTF.

This clonotype was recorded at least ten times. This sequence joins TRBV12-3 or TRBV12-4 and TRBJ2-3; the D gene is possibly TRBD2 (5 bases). The CDR3 is 15 residues long. Trimming pared 3 bases from V and 5 bases from J, leaving 15 bases between. The CDR3 DNA reads TGTGCCAGCAGTTTTAGGACTCAAATGGAAGATACGCAGTATTTT. Translated: CASSFRTQMEDTQYF.

This clonotype has at least ten counts. V usage is TRBV4-2 and J usage is TRBJ1-1; 9 positions agree with TRBD1. Germline lookup yields CDR1 LGHNA and CDR2 YNFKEQ. This CDR3 region has 16 residues. V lost 3 bases, J lost 2 bases, and 7 bases stayed unmatched. The CDR3, as DNA: TGTGCCAGCAGCCACCTATCGGGACAGGGCAACACTGAAGCTTTCTTT. As protein: CASSHLSGQGNTEAFF.

The chain employs TRBV10-3 and TRBJ2-2; D not certain. The CDR3 has 12 residues. Trimming left V 2 bases short and J 6 bases short, with 4 bases between. CDR1 is ENHRY, CDR2 SYGVKD, per germline. The CDR3 reads CAISEGAGELFF. The CDR3 DNA reads as TGTGCCATCAGTGAGGGCGCCGGGGAGCTGTTTTTT.

This clonotype has ten or more counts. This chain uses TRBV5-1 with TRBJ2-5, with TRBD1 matching 10 bases. Germline V CDR1 and CDR2: SGHRS, YFSETQ. V gave up 4 bases and J gave up 7 bases; unmatched junction bases: 10. CDR3 length: 15 amino acids. This chain's CDR3 is CASSPRDRGSWTQYF. The CDR3 region has the DNA TGCGCCAGCAGCCCCCGGGACAGGGGATCGTGGACCCAGTACTTC. The full variable domain, rest sourced from reference TRBV5-1 and TRBJ2-5, is KAGVTQTPRYLIKTRGQQVTLSCSPISGHRSVSWYQQTPGQGLQFLFEYFSETQRNKGNFPGRFSGRQFSNSRSEMNVSTLELGDSALYLCASSPRDRGSWTQYFGPGTRLLVL.

The chain recombines TRBV5-5 with TRBJ2-7; a weak D match, TRBD1 (5 bases). The CDR3 totals 16 residues. V lost 3 bases and J lost 2, with 18 bases in between. Germline V gene sequence: CDR1 SGHKS, CDR2 YYEKEE (reference sequence). The CDR3 coding sequence is TGTGCCAGCAGCTCCCATGCTGGCACAGGCCCCTACGAGCAGTACTTC. This encodes CASSSHAGTGPYEQYF. The entire variable domain, with the rest obtained from reference TRBV5-5 and TRBJ2-7, is as follows: DAGVTQSPTHLIKTRGQQVTLRCSPISGHKSVSWYQQVLGQGPQFIFQYYEKEERGRGNFPDRFSARQFPNYSSELNVNALLLGDSALYLCASSSHAGTGPYEQYFGPGTRLTVT.

This chain joins TRBV19 and TRBJ2-5; D remains unclear. CDR3 length: 13 amino acids. Between the trimmed V and J ends, which lost 4 bases and 1 base, there was a span of 7 bases. Germline-derived CDR1 and CDR2 are LNHDA and SQIVND (reference sequence). CDR3 protein: CASSTIAQETQYF. In DNA, the CDR3 is TGTGCCAGTAGTACCATTGCCCAAGAGACCCAGTACTTC.

This rearrangement joins TRBV6-5 to TRBJ2-2; TRBD2 matches 11 bases. Germline V gene sequence: CDR1 MNHEY, CDR2 SVGAGI. This CDR3 contains 14 residues. Trimming removed 10 bases from V and 3 bases from J; junction bases left unmatched: 4. The CDR3 protein is CAIPGLADTGELFF. CDR3 DNA: TGTGCCATCCCGGGACTAGCGGACACCGGGGAGCTGTTTTTT.

The J gene is TRBJ2-1, the V gene TRBV20-1, with 11 bases lining up with TRBD2. The V gene's germline CDR1 is DFQATT and CDR2 SNEGSKA (reference sequence). The CDR3 totals 15 residues. The V gene end was trimmed by 5 bases and the J gene end by 4 bases; junction bases not matched to a gene: 7. DNA for the CDR3: TGCAGTGCTTCATCCGGGACTAGCGGTTACAATGAGCAGTTCTTC. It yields the protein CSASSGTSGYNEQFF.

Points on this clonotype: It may be a read error: a sequence one base away is much more abundant. The chain carries TRBV7-2 and TRBJ2-1; 7 bases align to TRBD2. From germline, CDR1 is SGHTA and CDR2 FQGNSA. CDR3 length equals 15 residues. The CDR3 DNA sequence: TGTGCCTGCAGCTCTTCGACTAGCCACAGGACTGAGCAGTTCTTC. Protein product: CACSSSTSHRTEQFF.

The V and J genes are TRBV12-3 or TRBV12-4 and TRBJ2-1; 9 nucleotides align to TRBD2. The CDR3 is 14 residues long. J lost 0 bases, V lost 7 bases, and 1 base had no gene match. The CDR3 DNA reads as TGTGCCAGCACTAGCGGGATCTCCTACAATGAGCAGTTCTTC. Protein: CASTSGISYNEQFF.

This clonotype was seen more than once but under ten times. The rearrangement joins TRBV7-8 to TRBJ1-4, with a weak D call TRBD1 (6 bases). The CDR3 has 13 amino acids. Deletions cut 2 bases from V and 7 bases from J, with 8 bases between. CDR1 SGHVS and CDR2 FQNEAQ come from the germline V gene. CDR3: CASSLKDSEKLFF. CDR3 bases: TGTGCCAGCAGCTTAAAGGACAGTGAAAAACTGTTTTTT. Full variable domain (rest looked up from reference TRBV7-8 and TRBJ1-4): GAGVSQSPRYKVAKRGQDVALRCDPISGHVSLFWYQQALGQGPEFLTYFQNEAQLDKSGLPSDRFFAERPEGSVSTLKIQRTQQEDSAVYLCASSLKDSEKLFFGSGTQLSVL.

The V call is TRBV21-1, the J call TRBJ2-3; the D call TRBD1 from the table was never checked on the DNA. TRBV21-1 is a pseudogene segment. The CDR3 is 15 residues long. CDR3 nucleotide sequence: TGTGCCAGCAGCAAAGAAGGGACAGCCACAGATACGCAGTATTTT. Its protein product is CASSKEGTATDTQYF.

This clonotype was seen only a few times. The V gene is TRBV4-1, the J gene TRBJ2-6; D is ambiguous. The germline V gene encodes CDR1 MGHRA and CDR2 YSYEKL. This CDR3 is built from 15 residues. The V end was cut by 4 bases, the J end by 2 bases, with 9 bases between. The CDR3 here is CASSPIRAGANVLTF. In DNA, the CDR3 is TGCGCCAGCAGCCCTATTAGGGCTGGGGCCAACGTCCTGACTTTC.

The chain combines TRBV12-5 with TRBJ2-7; D ambiguous. The CDR3 loop spans 12 amino acids. CDR1 is LGHNT, CDR2 FRNRAP, per germline. Trimming pared 1 base from V and 4 bases from J, leaving 5 bases between. CDR3 amino acids: CASGLGEYEQYF. CDR3 DNA sequence: TGTGCTAGTGGTTTGGGAGAGTACGAGCAGTACTTC.

This clonotype came up a few times. The chain carries TRBV11-1 and TRBJ2-7; 14 nucleotides match TRBD2. The CDR3 extends over 14 amino acids. Germline lookup yields CDR1 SGHAT and CDR2 FQDESV (reference sequence). J lost 12 bases, V lost 5 bases, and 9 bases had no gene match. The CDR3 protein is CASSPGLAGEGLYF. The CDR3 DNA follows: TGTGCCAGCAGCCCGGGACTAGCGGGAGAAGGTTTGTACTTC.